The clone carrying this T cell receptor (beta chain) has just one count. This entry is derived from a study of CD8 T cells in Susac syndrome. With random hexamers, reverse transcription was performed on about 0.5 to 1 ug of RNA. TCRdb reprocessed the immunoSEQ multiplex PCR reads with MiXCR, giving one entry per CDR3 protein. In the table there are 140,000 or so distinct CDR3 sequences, around 95% of which are singletons. The CDR3 runs to 16 residues. The J segment lost 3 bases and the V segment lost 6 bases, leaving 12 bases of the junction unmatched. The chain is built from TRBV12-3 or TRBV12-4 and TRBJ2-3; 7 positions match TRBD1. Sequencing input: CD4+ T cells from PBMCs. This clonotype was obtained from a human donor with Susac syndrome. CDR3 region: CASSRYRGIGTDTQYF. CDR3 bases: TGTGCCAGCAGCCGTTACAGGGGAATAGGGACAGATACGCAGTATTTT.